A single T cell receptor (beta chain) is shown here with its context. Its antigen is currently unknown. The sample belongs to a study of OX40 agonist ivuxolimab in advanced cancers. Study in general: Dose-escalation subjects each had hepatocellular carcinoma, melanoma, renal cell or head and neck cancer.

The study's findings and limits: Antigen specificity remained undetermined for the expanded peripheral T cells. Averaged across samples, CD8+ T cells carried more expanded clones than CD4+ did.

Only in-frame clones appear in the TCRdb table, and some are missing; sequencing was by immunoSEQ multiplex PCR. The table records roughly 15,000 clones, 82% of them present only once. The CDR3 is made up of 13 amino acids. Germline-derived CDR1 and CDR2 are SGDLS and YYNGEE. V dropped 2 bases and J dropped 10; count of bases not matched to a gene: 7. The specimen comprised CD4+ or CD8+ T cells sorted from blood, sampled in a trial of the OX40 agonist ivuxolimab. This clonotype originated in an adult with an advanced solid tumor such as melanoma, head and neck, liver or kidney cancer. This chain links TRBV9 with TRBJ2-5; 8 positions agree with TRBD2. CDR3 sequence: CASSVGGGNGQYF. CDR3 DNA: TGTGCCAGCAGCGTCGGCGGGGGGAACGGCCAGTACTTC.